The 30 T cell receptor beta chains below were found in one sample sequenced in a study of blood T cell repertoires in COVID-19. Generated by immunoSEQ multiplex PCR, the TCRdb table keeps only in-frame clones and is missing some. This table has around 180,000 clones, roughly 86% appearing once. The sample was peripheral blood. The receptors derive from a man aged 35 to 55 with active or convalescent COVID-19.

This chain connects TRBV6-5 to TRBJ2-1; the match to TRBD2 covers 10 bases. The CDR3 is 16 amino acids. The ends lost 2 bases at V and 3 bases at J; junction bases unmatched: 4. Germline CDR1 MNHEY, CDR2 SVGAGI. As DNA, the CDR3 is TGTGCCAGCAGTTACGGTACTAGCGGGGTCTACAATGAGCAGTTCTTC. Amino acid sequence: CASSYGTSGVYNEQFF.

The chain joins TRBV27 to TRBJ2-3; 11 bases align to TRBD2. The trim removed 7 bases at V and 0 bases at J, leaving 12 bases unmatched. CDR3 length equals 18 residues. Germline lookup yields CDR1 MNHEY and CDR2 SMNVEV (reference sequence). The DNA of the CDR3 is TGTGCCAGCAATATTATTGGACTAGCGGGTTCTAGCACAGATACGCAGTATTTT. The encoded protein is CASNIIGLAGSSTDTQYF.

J is TRBJ1-1 and V is TRBV23-1, with a possible D match to TRBD1 (5 bases). TRBV23-1 is an ORF, and what it does is uncertain. Trimming removed 10 bases at V and 0 bases at J, with 12 bases between. This CDR3 is built from 13 residues. The DNA for the CDR3 is TGCGCCATGAGTACCAGGGTGAACACTGAAGCTTTCTTT. Protein: CAMSTRVNTEAFF.

This clone turned up a few times. Other DNA sequences in the sample encode the same CDR3. The V call is TRBV11-2, the J call TRBJ1-1; 7 bases agree with TRBD1. Germline CDR1 reads SGHAT; CDR2 reads FQNNGV. This CDR3 spans 15 amino acids. V dropped 0 bases and J dropped 1; count of bases not matched to a gene: 2. The CDR3 DNA reads as TGTGCCAGCAGCTTAGAACCAGGGGGGAACACTGAAGCTTTCTTT. Translating gives CASSLEPGGNTEAFF. The full variable domain, in which reference TRBV11-2 and TRBJ1-1 provide the parts outside the CDR3, is EAGVAQSPRYKIIEKRQSVAFWCNPISGHATLYWYQQILGQGPKLLIQFQNNGVVDDSQLPKDRFSAERLKGVDSTLKIQPAKLEDSAVYLCASSLEPGGNTEAFFGQGTRLTVV.

The V gene is TRBV19, the J gene TRBJ1-6; D possibly corresponds to TRBD1 (6 bases). The germline V and J ends were trimmed by 6 bases and 7 bases, with 10 bases remaining between them. The CDR3 is 13 amino acids. Germline V lookup: CDR1 LNHDA, CDR2 SQIVND (reference sequence). The CDR3 loop is CASSGGQNSPLHF. In DNA form, the CDR3 reads TGTGCCAGTAGCGGAGGACAGAATTCACCCCTCCACTTT.

The V call is TRBV2, the J call TRBJ1-4, with 9 bases aligning to TRBD1. Germline V gene data show CDR1 as SNHLY and CDR2 as FYNNEI. The CDR3 totals 13 residues. V shed 9 bases and J 11 bases; nucleotides not matched to a gene: 10. This CDR3 reads CASAGTGSRKLFF. CDR3 nucleotide sequence: TGTGCCAGTGCCGGGACAGGGAGTAGGAAACTGTTTTTT.

The chain uses TRBV4-3 and TRBJ2-7, with 7 bases matching TRBD2. Per the germline V gene, CDR1 is LGHNA and CDR2 is YSLEER. CDR3 size: 15 residues. V was clipped by 0 bases and J by 2 bases; unmatched bases: 4. The CDR3 nucleotides read TGCGCCAGCAGCCAAGAGGAGGGACTAACCTACGAGCAGTACTTC. Its translation: CASSQEEGLTYEQYF.

The chain carries TRBV6-5 and TRBJ2-1; possible D gene TRBD1, 6 bases. V was trimmed by 7 bases and J by 6 bases, leaving 13 bases between them. The CDR3 has 13 amino acids. Looked up from germline, CDR1 is MNHEY and CDR2 is SVGAGI. The CDR3 here is CASMLRQANEQFF. Here the CDR3 DNA reads TGTGCCAGCATGCTCCGACAGGCCAATGAGCAGTTCTTC.

The chain has TRBV5-1 and TRBJ1-1, with 12 bases aligning to TRBD1. This CDR3 region has 16 residues. V lost 3 bases and J lost 1; bases outside the gene matches: 4. In germline, CDR1 is SGHRS, CDR2 YFSETQ. The DNA for the CDR3 is TGCGCCAGCAGCTACCGGGACAGGGGGCGGAACACTGAAGCTTTCTTT. This gives the protein CASSYRDRGRNTEAFF.

This clone was recorded a few times. The CDR3 region is CASSDWLGAGFSEAFF. The CDR3 region has the DNA TGTGCCAGCAGTGACTGGCTGGGGGCCGGCTTTAGTGAAGCTTTCTTT. The chain recombines TRBV2 with TRBJ1-1, with D perhaps matching TRBD1 (6 bases). V dropped 3 bases and J dropped 7 bases, with 21 bases sitting between them. In germline, CDR1 is SNHLY, CDR2 FYNNEI. This CDR3 is 16 amino acids long.

The chain employs TRBV21-1 and TRBJ2-7; the table's TRBD1 call for D was not verified on the DNA. TRBV21-1 is classified as a pseudogene. CDR3 length equals 16 residues. CDR3 sequence: CASSKLGGDLHYEQYF. The CDR3 bases are TGTGCCAGCAGCAAACTTGGGGGCGATTTACACTACGAGCAGTACTTC.

The genes are TRBV6-5 and TRBJ2-7; D gene unclear. Between the trimmed V and J ends, which lost 2 bases and 2 bases, there was a span of 7 bases. Looked up from germline, CDR1 is MNHEY and CDR2 is SVGAGI. The CDR3 runs 13 residues. The CDR3 sequence: CASSYLGTYEQYF. The CDR3 DNA follows: TGTGCCAGCAGTTACCTAGGCACCTACGAGCAGTACTTC.

The V gene is TRBV11-3, the J gene TRBJ2-2, with a possible D match to TRBD1 (5 bases). The CDR3 runs 15 residues. V lost 3 bases and J lost 6, with 14 bases in between. Germline V gives CDR1 SGHNT, CDR2 YENEEA. CDR3: CASSLQGIGAGELFF. Here the CDR3 DNA reads TGTGCCAGCAGCTTGCAGGGAATAGGTGCCGGGGAGCTGTTTTTT.

The V call is TRBV10-3, the J call TRBJ1-3; weak D call: TRBD1 (6 bases). Germline V gives CDR1 ENHRY, CDR2 SYGVKD. V lost 4 bases and J 4 bases, leaving 11 bases between the germline ends. This CDR3 has 14 residues. The CDR3 nucleotides read TGTGCCATCAGTGTAGGGGGTGGAGGAAACACCATATATTTT. Translation: CAISVGGGGNTIYF.

This clone was counted a few times. The CDR3 spells CSASGLAGGYNEQFF. The CDR3 nucleotides are TGCAGTGCTAGTGGCCTAGCGGGGGGATACAATGAGCAGTTCTTC. The chain combines TRBV20-1 with TRBJ2-1; 11 bases agree with TRBD2. CDR3 size: 15 residues. The ends lost 3 bases at V and 4 bases at J; junction bases unmatched: 5. Per the germline V gene, CDR1 is DFQATT and CDR2 is SNEGSKA (reference sequence).

CDR3 nucleotide sequence: TGTGCCACCAGTGACGAGGACAGGGGGCGAGATGGCTACACCTTC. This translates into CATSDEDRGRDGYTF. This sequence joins TRBV24-1 and TRBJ1-2, with TRBD1 matching over 11 bases. The ends lost 4 bases at V and 6 bases at J; junction bases unmatched: 6. This CDR3 region has 15 residues. Germline lookup yields CDR1 KGHDR and CDR2 SFDVKD.

This chain uses TRBV5-6 with TRBJ1-4; D perhaps matches TRBD1 (6 bases). The V and J ends lost 4 bases and 8 bases respectively, with 15 bases between them. This CDR3 contains 14 residues. The germline V gene encodes CDR1 SGHDT and CDR2 YYEEEE. The CDR3 spells CASSKPQGTEKLFF. Here the CDR3 DNA reads TGTGCCAGCAGCAAGCCCCAGGGGACAGAAAAACTGTTTTTT.

The chain has TRBV20-1 and TRBJ1-1; D may be TRBD1 (6 bases). The CDR3 loop spans 12 amino acids. The ends were cut back, 6 bases at V and 8 bases at J, with 16 bases in the middle. Germline V gene lookup returns CDR1 DFQATT and CDR2 SNEGSKA (reference sequence). Here the CDR3 DNA reads TGCAGTGCCAGTTCTCAGGGGACCGAAGCTTTCTTT. Amino acid sequence: CSASSQGTEAFF.

V usage is TRBV19 and J usage is TRBJ1-1, with D perhaps matching TRBD1 (6 bases). The V gene lost 2 bases and the J gene lost 6 bases, with 16 bases spanning the gap. Germline CDR1 is LNHDA and CDR2 is SQIVND (reference sequence). The CDR3 has 15 residues. The DNA of the CDR3 is TGTGCCAGTAGTATATCTAACAGGGTTGCTTCTGAAGCTTTCTTT. It specifies CASSISNRVASEAFF.

V gene TRBV12-5 combines with J gene TRBJ2-5; TRBD2 matches at 8 bases. The CDR3 is made up of 16 amino acids. From germline, CDR1 is LGHNT and CDR2 FRNRAP. V lost 5 bases and J lost 2; bases outside the gene matches: 10. DNA of the CDR3: TGTGCTAGTGGTAGAAGTAGCGGGGCCTCACAAGAGACCCAGTACTTC. Encoded protein: CASGRSSGASQETQYF.

This chain joins TRBV20-1 and TRBJ2-5; maybe TRBD2 (5 bases). Germline V gene sequence: CDR1 DFQATT, CDR2 SNEGSKA (reference sequence). The CDR3 extends over 14 amino acids. Trimming stripped 3 bases from V and 5 bases from J, with 16 bases between. The CDR3 sequence: CSASPLEGTETQYF. CDR3 nucleotides: TGCAGTGCTAGTCCTCTTGAGGGTACGGAGACCCAGTACTTC.

The rearrangement links TRBV6-5 to TRBJ1-1; D perhaps matches TRBD1 (6 bases). Germline loops: CDR1 MNHEY, CDR2 SVGAGI. The CDR3 covers 15 residues. V dropped 4 bases and J dropped 0 bases, with 12 bases sitting between them. The CDR3 region is CASSLGQPMNTEAFF. CDR3 nucleotides: TGTGCCAGCAGTTTAGGACAGCCAATGAACACTGAAGCTTTCTTT.

V gene TRBV9 combines with J gene TRBJ1-5; 8 nucleotides line up with TRBD1. Germline V gene sequence: CDR1 SGDLS, CDR2 YYNGEE. CDR3 size: 15 residues. The junction had 7 bases not matched to a gene; V was cut back by 4 bases and J by 4 bases. Here the CDR3 reads CASSRQGRLNQPQHF. The CDR3, as DNA: TGTGCCAGCAGCAGACAGGGGCGGCTAAATCAGCCCCAGCATTTT.

This clone was observed a single time. The J gene is TRBJ2-5, the V gene TRBV5-4; unclear D gene. The V gene's germline CDR1 is SGHNT and CDR2 YYREEE (reference sequence). CDR3 length: 12 amino acids. V shed 3 bases and J shed 2 bases, with 5 bases lying between them. The CDR3 is CASSSSQETQYF. The CDR3 nucleotides read TGTGCCAGCAGCTCCTCTCAAGAGACCCAGTACTTC.

J is TRBJ2-1 and V is TRBV19; D is ambiguous. Germline V CDR1 and CDR2: LNHDA, SQIVND (reference sequence). Trimming removed 6 bases at V and 7 bases at J, with 7 bases between. This CDR3 is 11 amino acids long. The CDR3 nucleotides read TGTGCCAGTAGAGAGGAGAATGAGCAGTTCTTC. This sequence encodes CASREENEQFF.

The gene calls are TRBV7-9 and TRBJ1-1; TRBD1 matches 7 bases. The germline gives CDR1 SEHNR, CDR2 FQNEAQ (reference sequence). V dropped 3 bases and J dropped 7; count of bases not matched to a gene: 5. This CDR3 is built from 13 residues. The CDR3 DNA sequence: TGTGCCAGCAGCTTTTACAGGGGCCATGAAGCTTTCTTT. Its protein product is CASSFYRGHEAFF.

This rearrangement joins TRBV11-2 to TRBJ1-3; TRBD1 matches at 10 bases. CDR1 is SGHAT and CDR2 is FQNNGV in the germline V gene. J was trimmed by 4 bases and V by 2 bases; bases with no gene match: 5. This CDR3 contains 16 residues. For the CDR3, the DNA is TGTGCCAGCAGCTTATCCTCGGACAGGGGGGGAAACACCATATATTTT. This sequence encodes CASSLSSDRGGNTIYF.

The chain is built from TRBV15 and TRBJ2-3, with D possibly being TRBD2 (6 bases). Germline V gene lookup returns CDR1 LNHNV and CDR2 YYDKDF (reference sequence). Trimming removed 0 bases at V and 6 bases at J, with 13 bases between. The CDR3 has 15 amino acids. CDR3 loop: CATSRDQLAHDTQYF. The CDR3 DNA follows: TGTGCCACCAGCAGAGATCAACTAGCCCACGATACGCAGTATTTT.

This chain joins TRBV13 and TRBJ2-1; TRBD1 matches 7 bases. This CDR3 contains 13 residues. V lost 4 bases and J lost 9; bases outside the gene matches: 6. Germline V gives CDR1 PRHDT, CDR2 FYEKMQ (reference sequence). CDR3 in DNA: TGTGCCAGCAGCTGGGGGACAGTAGGTGAGCAGTTCTTC. Its translation is CASSWGTVGEQFF. The entire variable domain, with the rest obtained from reference TRBV13 and TRBJ2-1, is as follows: AAGVIQSPRHLIKEKRETATLKCYPIPRHDTVYWYQQGPGQDPQFLISFYEKMQSDKGSIPDRFSAQQFSDYHSELNMSSLELGDSALYFCASSWGTVGEQFFGPGTRLTVL.

CDR3 sequence (DNA): TGTGCCAGCAGTTACACGCCTACAGGGGGCACAGATACGCAGTATTTT. Protein: CASSYTPTGGTDTQYF. The chain links TRBV6-2 or TRBV6-3 to TRBJ2-3, with 7 positions matching TRBD1. The CDR3 runs to 16 residues. Per germline, CDR1 MNHEY and CDR2 SVGEGT. The V and J ends lost 2 bases and 1 base, in that order; junction bases with no gene match: 6.